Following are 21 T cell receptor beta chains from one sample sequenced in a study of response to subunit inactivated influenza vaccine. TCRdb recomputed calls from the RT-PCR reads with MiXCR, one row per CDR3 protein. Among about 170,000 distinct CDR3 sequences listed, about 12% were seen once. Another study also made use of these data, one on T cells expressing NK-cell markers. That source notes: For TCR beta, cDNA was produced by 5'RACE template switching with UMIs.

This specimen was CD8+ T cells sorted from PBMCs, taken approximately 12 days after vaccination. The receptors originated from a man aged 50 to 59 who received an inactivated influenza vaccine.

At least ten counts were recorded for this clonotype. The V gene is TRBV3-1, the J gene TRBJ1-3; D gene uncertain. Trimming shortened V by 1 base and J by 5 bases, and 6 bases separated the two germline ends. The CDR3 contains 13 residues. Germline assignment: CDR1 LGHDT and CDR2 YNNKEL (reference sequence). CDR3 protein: CASSQGKRNTIYF. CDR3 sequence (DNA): TGTGCCAGCAGCCAAGGAAAACGAAACACCATATATTTT.

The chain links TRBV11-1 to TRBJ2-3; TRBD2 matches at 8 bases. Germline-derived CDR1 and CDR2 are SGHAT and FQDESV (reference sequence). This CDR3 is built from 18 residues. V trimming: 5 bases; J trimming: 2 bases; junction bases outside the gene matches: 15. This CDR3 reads CASSDGTSISRITDTQYF. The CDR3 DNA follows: TGTGCCAGCAGCGACGGGACTAGTATTTCCCGAATCACAGATACGCAGTATTTT.

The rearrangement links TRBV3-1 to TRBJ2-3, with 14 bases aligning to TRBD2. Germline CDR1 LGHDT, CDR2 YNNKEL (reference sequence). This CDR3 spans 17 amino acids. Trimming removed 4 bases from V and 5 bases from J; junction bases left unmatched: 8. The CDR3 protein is CASSPSGGLAGVDTQYF. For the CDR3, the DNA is TGTGCCAGCAGCCCCAGCGGGGGACTAGCGGGAGTAGATACGCAGTATTTT.

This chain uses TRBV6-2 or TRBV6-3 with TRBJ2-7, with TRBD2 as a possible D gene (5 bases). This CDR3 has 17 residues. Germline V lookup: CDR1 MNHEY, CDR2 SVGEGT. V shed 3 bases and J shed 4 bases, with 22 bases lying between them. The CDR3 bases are TGTGCCAGCAGTTATTGGAATCGTGACTACGGGAAGTACGAGCAGTACTTC. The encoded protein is CASSYWNRDYGKYEQYF.

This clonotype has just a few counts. Here the CDR3 DNA reads TGTGCCAGCAGTTCACCTAGACTACACAATGAGCAGTTCTTC. Translation: CASSSPRLHNEQFF. The rearrangement uses TRBV28 and TRBJ2-1; the D gene is possibly TRBD2 (5 bases). The V end lost 4 bases, the J end lost 5 bases, and 12 bases lay between the germline ends. CDR1 MDHEN and CDR2 SYDVKM come from the germline V gene. This CDR3 has 14 residues.

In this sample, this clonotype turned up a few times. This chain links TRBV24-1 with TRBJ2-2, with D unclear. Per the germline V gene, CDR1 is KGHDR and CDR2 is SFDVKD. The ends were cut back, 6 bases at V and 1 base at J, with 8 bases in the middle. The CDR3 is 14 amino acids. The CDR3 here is CATSFLMNTGELFF. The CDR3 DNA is TGTGCCACCAGTTTTCTCATGAACACCGGGGAGCTGTTTTTT.

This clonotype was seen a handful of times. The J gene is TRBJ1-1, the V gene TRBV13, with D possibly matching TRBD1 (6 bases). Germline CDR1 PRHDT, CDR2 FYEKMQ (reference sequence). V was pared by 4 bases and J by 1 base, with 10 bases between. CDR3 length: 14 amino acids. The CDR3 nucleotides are TGTGCCAGCAGCTCCAAGACAGGGAACACTGAAGCTTTCTTT. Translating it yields CASSSKTGNTEAFF.

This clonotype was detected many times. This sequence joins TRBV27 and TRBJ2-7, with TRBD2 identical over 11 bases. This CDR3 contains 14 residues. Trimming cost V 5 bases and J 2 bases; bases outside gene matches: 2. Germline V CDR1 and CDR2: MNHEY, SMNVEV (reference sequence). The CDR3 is CASSNSGRAYEQYF. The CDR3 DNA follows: TGTGCCAGCAGTAATAGCGGGAGGGCCTACGAGCAGTACTTC.

This CDR3 reads CASSQTGRAGEQYF. CDR3 DNA: TGTGCCAGCAGCCAAACAGGGCGGGCTGGCGAGCAGTACTTC. The chain uses TRBV7-9 and TRBJ2-7; D may be TRBD1 (6 bases). The germline gives CDR1 SEHNR, CDR2 FQNEAQ (reference sequence). The CDR3 sequence is 14 residues long. Trimming pared 5 bases from V and 6 bases from J, leaving 17 bases between.

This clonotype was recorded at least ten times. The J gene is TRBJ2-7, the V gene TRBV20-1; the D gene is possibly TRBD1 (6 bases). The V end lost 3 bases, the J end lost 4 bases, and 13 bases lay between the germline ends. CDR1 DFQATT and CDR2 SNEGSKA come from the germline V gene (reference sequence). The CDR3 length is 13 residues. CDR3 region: CSARHSQGYEQYF. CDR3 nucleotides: TGCAGTGCTAGGCACTCCCAGGGGTACGAGCAGTACTTC.

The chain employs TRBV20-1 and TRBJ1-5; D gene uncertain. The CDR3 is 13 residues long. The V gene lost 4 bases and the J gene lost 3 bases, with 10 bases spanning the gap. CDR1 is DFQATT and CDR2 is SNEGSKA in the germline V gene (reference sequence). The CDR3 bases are TGCAGTGCTAATGAGGGCGTCAATCAGCCCCAGCATTTT. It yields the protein CSANEGVNQPQHF.

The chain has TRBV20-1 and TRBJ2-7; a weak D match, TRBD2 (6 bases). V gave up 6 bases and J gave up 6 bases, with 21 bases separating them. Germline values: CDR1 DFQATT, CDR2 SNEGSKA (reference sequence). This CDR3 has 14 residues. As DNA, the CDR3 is TGCAGTGCCCGGAGGACCCGGGGGTCGGGCGAGCAGTACTTC. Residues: CSARRTRGSGEQYF.

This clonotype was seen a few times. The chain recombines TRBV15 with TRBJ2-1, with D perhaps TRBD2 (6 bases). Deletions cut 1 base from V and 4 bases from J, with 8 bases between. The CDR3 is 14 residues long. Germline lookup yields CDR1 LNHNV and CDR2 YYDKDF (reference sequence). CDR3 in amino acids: CATSRVEGYNEQFF. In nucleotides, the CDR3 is TGTGCCACCAGCAGAGTGGAGGGATACAATGAGCAGTTCTTC. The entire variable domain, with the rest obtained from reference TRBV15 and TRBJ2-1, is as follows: DAMVIQNPRYQVTQFGKPVTLSCSQTLNHNVMYWYQQKSSQAPKLLFHYYDKDFNNEADTPDNFQSRRPNTSFCFLDIRSPGLGDTAMYLCATSRVEGYNEQFFGPGTRLTVL.

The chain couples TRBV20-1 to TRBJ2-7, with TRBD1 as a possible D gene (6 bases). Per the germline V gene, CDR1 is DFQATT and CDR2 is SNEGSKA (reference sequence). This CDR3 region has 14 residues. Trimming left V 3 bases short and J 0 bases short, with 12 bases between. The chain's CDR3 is CSAREQGHSYEQYF. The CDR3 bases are TGCAGTGCTAGGGAACAGGGACACTCCTACGAGCAGTACTTC.

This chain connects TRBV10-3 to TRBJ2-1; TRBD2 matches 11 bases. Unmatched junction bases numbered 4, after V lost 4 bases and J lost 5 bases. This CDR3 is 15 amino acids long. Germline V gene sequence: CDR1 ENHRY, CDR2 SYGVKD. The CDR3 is CAISGGTSGNNEQFF. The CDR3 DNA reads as TGTGCCATCAGTGGGGGGACTAGCGGCAACAATGAGCAGTTCTTC.

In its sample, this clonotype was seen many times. CDR3 sequence: CSGGNYNEQFF. CDR3 DNA sequence: TGCAGTGGGGGGAACTACAATGAGCAGTTCTTC. V is TRBV20-1 and J is TRBJ2-1; D possibly matches TRBD1 or TRBD2 (5 bases each). The CDR3 is 11 amino acids. Germline V gene lookup returns CDR1 DFQATT and CDR2 SNEGSKA (reference sequence). The V gene lost 7 bases and the J gene lost 3 bases, with 7 bases spanning the gap.

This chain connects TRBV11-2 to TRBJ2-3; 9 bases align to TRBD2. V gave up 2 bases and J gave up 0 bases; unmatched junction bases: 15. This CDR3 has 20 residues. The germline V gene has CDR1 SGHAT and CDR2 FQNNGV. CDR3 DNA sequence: TGTGCCAGCAGCTTAACACCCCCAAGGGGCGGGGGGGCTAGCACAGATACGCAGTATTTT. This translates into CASSLTPPRGGGASTDTQYF. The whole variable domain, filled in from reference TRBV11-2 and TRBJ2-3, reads EAGVAQSPRYKIIEKRQSVAFWCNPISGHATLYWYQQILGQGPKLLIQFQNNGVVDDSQLPKDRFSAERLKGVDSTLKIQPAKLEDSAVYLCASSLTPPRGGGASTDTQYFGPGTRLTVL.

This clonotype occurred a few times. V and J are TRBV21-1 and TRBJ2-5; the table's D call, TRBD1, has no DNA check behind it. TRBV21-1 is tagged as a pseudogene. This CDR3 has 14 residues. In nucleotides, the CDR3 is TGTGCCAGCAGCACCACAGGGTTACCAGAGACCCAGTACTTC. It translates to CASSTTGLPETQYF.

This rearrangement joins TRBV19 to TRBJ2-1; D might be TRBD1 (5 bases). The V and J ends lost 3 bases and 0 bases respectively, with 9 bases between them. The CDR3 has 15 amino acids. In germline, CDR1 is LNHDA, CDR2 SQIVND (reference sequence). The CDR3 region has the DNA TGTGCCAGTAGTATGTACAGGAGCTCCTACAATGAGCAGTTCTTC. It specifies CASSMYRSSYNEQFF.

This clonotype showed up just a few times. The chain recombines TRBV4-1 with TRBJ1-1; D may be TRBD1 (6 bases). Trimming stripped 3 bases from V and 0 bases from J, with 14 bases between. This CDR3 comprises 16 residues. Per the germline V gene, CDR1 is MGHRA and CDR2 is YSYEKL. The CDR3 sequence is CASSHVGTGMNTEAFF. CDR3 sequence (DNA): TGCGCCAGCAGCCACGTAGGTACAGGGATGAACACTGAAGCTTTCTTT.

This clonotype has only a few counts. In DNA, the CDR3 is TGTGCCAGCAGCTTAGAACAGTTCAATGAGCAGTTCTTC. Amino acid sequence: CASSLEQFNEQFF. The chain combines TRBV11-2 with TRBJ2-1; the D is unclear. The CDR3 runs 13 residues. CDR1 and CDR2 from the germline V gene are SGHAT and FQNNGV. The V end was cut by 0 bases, the J end by 6 bases, with 6 bases between.